Here is one TCR beta chain with its context. Its antigen is unknown. This PCR relied on a set of 60 Vbeta primers and 13 Jbeta primers. Using immunoSEQ multiplex PCR, the repertoire was profiled, and TCRdb retains in-frame clones only, with some absent. Of around 200,000 clones in the sample, 83% were seen once. This sample is drawn from a study of cytomegalovirus exposure and HLA in healthy donors. Study overall: Earlier results showed 117 million unique TCR beta sequences derived from approximately 170 million T cells.

Findings of the study overall: 87-base-pair reads could not separate some V segments, including TRBV6-2 and TRBV6-3. Among TCR sequences, most were rare, though some public TCRs appeared in many donors. High specificity and sensitivity for cytomegalovirus status were reported for the classifier.

Trimming removed 3 bases from V and 7 bases from J, with 16 bases in between. Looked up from germline, CDR1 is SEHNR and CDR2 is FQNEAQ (reference sequence). This CDR3 comprises 16 residues. The origin of this receptor is a girl aged 5-17 years in good health and CMV-seronegative. The rearrangement links TRBV7-9 to TRBJ1-6; D unresolved. Sequenced: PBMCs. The CDR3 region is CASSFLQTLGNSPLHF. The CDR3 DNA reads TGTGCCAGCAGCTTTTTACAGACCCTCGGCAATTCACCCCTCCACTTT.